This T cell receptor beta chain came from a study of T cell repertoires in cytomegalovirus infection. Study overall: Researchers turned to recently identified HLA-C-restricted CMV epitopes as well as well-studied HLA-B-restricted ones. CMV infection and matching HLA type were both indicated by public TCR beta signatures.

The table lists this clonotype with a few counts. What it binds is not known. MiXCR was run by TCRdb on the reads, yielding one entry per CDR3 protein. The sample carries about 920,000 distinct CDR3 sequences, less than 35% recorded once. CDR3 length: 13 amino acids. Per germline, CDR1 SEHNR and CDR2 FQNEAQ (reference sequence). V was clipped by 10 bases and J by 5 bases, with 17 bases between them. Sequences were derived from cultured CD8+ T cells from PBMCs, sampled from culture after CMV antigen stimulation. The sequence was obtained from a human donor in good health (CMV status not recorded). Some clones in this sample may be carry-over from other donors' samples. This chain connects TRBV7-9 to TRBJ1-2; unclear D gene. DNA of the CDR3: TGTGCCACCACCGCCAGTCTTTGGTATGGCTACACCTTC. Its protein is CATTASLWYGYTF.